This T cell receptor beta chain was identified during a study of T cell responses to AZD1222 COVID-19 vaccine. The V gene's germline CDR1 is MDHEN and CDR2 SYDVKM. The CDR3 covers 17 residues. V was trimmed by 5 bases and J by 8 bases, leaving 24 bases between them. Turning to this clone: Its cognate antigen is unknown.

Here immunoSEQ multiplex PCR was the method, and the copy in TCRdb shows in-frame clones only, minus some. This table holds 140,000 or so clones, 85% to 90% found once. Study observations and caveats: Reportedly, nearly half of unique spike TCRs recognized epitopes outside B.1.351/B.1.1.7 mutations. Regions 160-218 and 743-854 held dominance among vaccine-associated CD4 TCRs, which spanned spike. Spike-specific TCR breadth and depth grew following two AZD1222 doses. Most donors were white British, females outnumbered males, and clonal diversity was possibly underestimated.

The sequencing here drew on peripheral blood, taken 28 days after the second AZD1222 dose. This chain connects TRBV28 to TRBJ1-4; maybe TRBD1 (5 bases). This TCR was recovered from an adult who received the AZD1222 COVID-19 vaccine. For the CDR3, the DNA is TGTGCCAGCAGTAGTCTAGGCACAGGACCTTCGACGGAAAAACTGTTTTTT. This sequence encodes CASSSLGTGPSTEKLFF.